This is a list of T cell receptor beta chains from one sample in a study of T cell responses to AZD1222 COVID-19 vaccine. The data were produced by immunoSEQ multiplex PCR, yet TCRdb's version contains in-frame clones alone and is incomplete. The sample carries around 200,000 clones, 85% to 95% recorded once. The sequencing here drew on peripheral blood, taken 28 days after the second dose of the MenACWY control vaccine. All receptors derive from an adult who received the MenACWY meningococcal vaccine as a control. Each CDR3 is given with its conserved first and last residue. The order of the fields is D gene, V gene, J gene, clone size, CDR3 DNA, CDR3 protein. A D gene is named only where the DNA matches it firmly. Size is stated for part of the rows, as once, few or many counts, or as a class when the clone is expanded.

d_gene: -
v_gene: TRBV24-1
j_gene: TRBJ1-2
abundance: once
CDR3nt: TGTGCCACCAGTGACTACAGCACTAACTATGGCTACACCTTC
CDR3aa: CATSDYSTNYGYTF

d_gene: -
v_gene: TRBV5-1
j_gene: TRBJ1-2
abundance: -
CDR3nt: TGCGCCAGCAGCTGGGACGGCGAACCTTATGGCTACACCTTC
CDR3aa: CASSWDGEPYGYTF

d_gene: TRBD1
v_gene: TRBV5-8
j_gene: TRBJ1-6
abundance: -
CDR3nt: TGTGCCAGCAGCGGGACAGGGTGGTTCAATTCACCCCTCCACTTT
CDR3aa: CASSGTGWFNSPLHF

d_gene: TRBD1
v_gene: TRBV12-3/TRBV12-4
j_gene: TRBJ1-2
abundance: -
CDR3nt: TGTGCCAGCAGTCTCGGGACAGGGAACGGCTACACCTTC
CDR3aa: CASSLGTGNGYTF

d_gene: TRBD1
v_gene: TRBV6-2/TRBV6-3
j_gene: TRBJ2-1
abundance: -
CDR3nt: TGTGCCAGCAGCTCCGGGACAGTCATTTCTCGGAATGAGCAGTTCTTC
CDR3aa: CASSSGTVISRNEQFF

d_gene: TRBD1
v_gene: TRBV19
j_gene: TRBJ2-7
abundance: -
CDR3nt: TGTGCCAGTAGTAGGAGGGACAGGGGTGTATACGAGCAGTACTTC
CDR3aa: CASSRRDRGVYEQYF

d_gene: -
v_gene: TRBV9
j_gene: TRBJ2-5
abundance: -
CDR3nt: TGTGCCAGCAGCGTAGACCCGGTACAAGAGACCCAGTACTTC
CDR3aa: CASSVDPVQETQYF

d_gene: -
v_gene: TRBV24-1
j_gene: TRBJ1-2
abundance: -
CDR3nt: TGTGCCACCAGTGATTCCGGGTCCCCCGGTGGCTACACCTTC
CDR3aa: CATSDSGSPGGYTF

d_gene: -
v_gene: TRBV5-6
j_gene: TRBJ2-5
abundance: -
CDR3nt: TGTGCCAGCAGCTTGGAGGGAATTCAAGAGACCCAGTACTTC
CDR3aa: CASSLEGIQETQYF

d_gene: -
v_gene: TRBV19
j_gene: TRBJ1-3
abundance: -
CDR3nt: TGTGCCAGTAGGGGGTCTTGGGGAAACACCATATATTTT
CDR3aa: CASRGSWGNTIYF

d_gene: TRBD1
v_gene: TRBV5-5
j_gene: TRBJ1-4
abundance: -
CDR3nt: TGTGCCAGCAGCTTGGAGGGGGACAGGGTTAATGAAAAACTGTTTTTT
CDR3aa: CASSLEGDRVNEKLFF